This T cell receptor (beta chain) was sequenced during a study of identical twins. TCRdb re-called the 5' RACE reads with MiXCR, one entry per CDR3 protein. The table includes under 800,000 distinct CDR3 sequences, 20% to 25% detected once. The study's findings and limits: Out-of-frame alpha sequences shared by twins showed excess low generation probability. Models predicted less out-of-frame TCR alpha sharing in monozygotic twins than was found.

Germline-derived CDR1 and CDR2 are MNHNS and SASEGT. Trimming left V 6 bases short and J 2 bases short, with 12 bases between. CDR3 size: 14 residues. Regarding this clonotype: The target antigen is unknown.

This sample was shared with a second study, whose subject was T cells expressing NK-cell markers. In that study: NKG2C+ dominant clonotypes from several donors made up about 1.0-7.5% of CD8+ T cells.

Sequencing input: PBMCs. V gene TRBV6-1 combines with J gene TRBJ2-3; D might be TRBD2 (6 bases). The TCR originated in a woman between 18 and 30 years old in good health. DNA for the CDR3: TGTGCCAGCAGGCCGGGCGGGATCACAGATACGCAGTATTTT. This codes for CASRPGGITDTQYF.